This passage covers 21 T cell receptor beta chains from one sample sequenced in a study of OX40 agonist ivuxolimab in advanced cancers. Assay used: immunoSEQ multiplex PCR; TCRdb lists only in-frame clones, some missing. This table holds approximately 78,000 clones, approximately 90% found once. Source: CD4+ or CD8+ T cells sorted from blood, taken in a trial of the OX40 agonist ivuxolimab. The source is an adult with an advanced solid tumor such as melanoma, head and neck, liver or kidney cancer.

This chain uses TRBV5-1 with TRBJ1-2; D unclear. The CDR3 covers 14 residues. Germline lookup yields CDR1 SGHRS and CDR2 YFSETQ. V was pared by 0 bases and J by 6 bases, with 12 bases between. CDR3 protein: CASSLGSSSDGYTF. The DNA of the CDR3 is TGCGCCAGCAGCTTGGGTTCCAGTTCAGATGGCTACACCTTC.

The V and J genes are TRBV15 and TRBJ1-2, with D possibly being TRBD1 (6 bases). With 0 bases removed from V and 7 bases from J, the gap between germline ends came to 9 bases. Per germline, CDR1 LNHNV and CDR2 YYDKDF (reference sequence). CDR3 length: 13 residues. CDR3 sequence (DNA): TGTGCCACCAGCAGAGAAACAGGGTTTGGCTACACCTTC. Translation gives CATSRETGFGYTF.

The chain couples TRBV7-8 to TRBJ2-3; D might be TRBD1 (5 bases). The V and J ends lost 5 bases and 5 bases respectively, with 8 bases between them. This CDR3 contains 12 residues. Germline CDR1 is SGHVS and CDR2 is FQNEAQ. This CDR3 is CASSERGDTQYF. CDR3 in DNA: TGTGCCAGCAGCGAAAGGGGAGATACGCAGTATTTT.

As DNA, the CDR3 is TGTGCCAGCAGCCTAGGGACGGCGAACACTGAAGCTTTCTTT. Translating gives CASSLGTANTEAFF. V gene TRBV5-5 combines with J gene TRBJ1-1, with D possibly matching TRBD1 (5 bases). With 4 bases removed from V and 1 base from J, the gap between germline ends came to 11 bases. Germline CDR1 is SGHKS and CDR2 is YYEKEE (reference sequence). This CDR3 is built from 14 residues.

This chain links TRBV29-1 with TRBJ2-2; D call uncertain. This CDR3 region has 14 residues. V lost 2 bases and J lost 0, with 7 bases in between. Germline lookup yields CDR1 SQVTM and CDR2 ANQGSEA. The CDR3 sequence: CSVERRPNTGELFF. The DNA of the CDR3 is TGCAGCGTTGAAAGAAGGCCGAACACCGGGGAGCTGTTTTTT.

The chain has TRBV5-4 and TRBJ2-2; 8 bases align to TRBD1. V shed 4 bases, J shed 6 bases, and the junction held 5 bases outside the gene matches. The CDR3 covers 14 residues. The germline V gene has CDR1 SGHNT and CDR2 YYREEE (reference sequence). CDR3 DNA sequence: TGTGCCAGCAGCACCACAGGGGGACCCGGGGAGCTGTTTTTT. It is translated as CASSTTGGPGELFF.

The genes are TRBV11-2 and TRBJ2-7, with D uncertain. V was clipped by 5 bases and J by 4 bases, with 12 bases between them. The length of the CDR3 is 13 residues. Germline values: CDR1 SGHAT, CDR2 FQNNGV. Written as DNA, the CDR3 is TGTGCCAGCAGCCATTCGTCTATATACGAGCAGTACTTC. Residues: CASSHSSIYEQYF.

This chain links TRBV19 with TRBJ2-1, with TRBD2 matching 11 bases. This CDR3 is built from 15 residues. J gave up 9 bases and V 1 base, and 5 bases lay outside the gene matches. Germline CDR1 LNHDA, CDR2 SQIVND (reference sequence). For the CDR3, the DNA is TGTGCCAGTAGTATAGGGTCTAGCGGGAGGATTGAGCAGTTCTTC. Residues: CASSIGSSGRIEQFF.

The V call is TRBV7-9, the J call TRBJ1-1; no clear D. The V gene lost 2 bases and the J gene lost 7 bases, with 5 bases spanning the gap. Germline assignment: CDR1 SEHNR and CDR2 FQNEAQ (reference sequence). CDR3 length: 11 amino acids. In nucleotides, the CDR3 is TGTGCCAGCAGCTTACTTCGTGAAGCTTTCTTT. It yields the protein CASSLLREAFF. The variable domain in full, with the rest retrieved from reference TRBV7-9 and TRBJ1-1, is DTGVSQNPRHKITKRGQNVTFRCDPISEHNRLYWYRQTLGQGPEFLTYFQNEAQLEKSRLLSDRFSAERPKGSFSTLEIQRTEQGDSAMYLCASSLLREAFFGQGTRLTVV.

The CDR3 here is CAWSVAVQGTEAFF. The DNA of the CDR3 is TGTGCCTGGAGTGTAGCGGTGCAAGGCACTGAAGCTTTCTTT. V gene TRBV30 combines with J gene TRBJ1-1; D unresolved. The germline gives CDR1 GTSNPN, CDR2 SVGIG (reference sequence). The CDR3 has 14 amino acids. The V end was cut by 0 bases, the J end by 4 bases, with 12 bases between. Supplemented by reference TRBV30 and TRBJ1-1, the full variable domain reads SQTIHQWPATLVQPVGSPLSLECTVEGTSNPNLYWYRQAAGRGLQLLFYSVGIGQISSEVPQNLSASRPQDRQFILSSKKLLLSDSGFYLCAWSVAVQGTEAFFGQGTRLTVV.

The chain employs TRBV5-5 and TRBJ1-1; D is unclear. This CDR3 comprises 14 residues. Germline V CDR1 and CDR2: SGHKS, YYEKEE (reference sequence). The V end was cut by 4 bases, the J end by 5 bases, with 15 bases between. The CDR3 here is CASSPGALGTEAFF. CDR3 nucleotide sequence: TGTGCCAGCAGCCCAGGTGCGTTGGGGACTGAAGCTTTCTTT.

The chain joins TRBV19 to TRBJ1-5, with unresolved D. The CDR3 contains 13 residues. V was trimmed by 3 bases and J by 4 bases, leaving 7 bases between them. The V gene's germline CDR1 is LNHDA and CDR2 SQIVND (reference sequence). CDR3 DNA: TGTGCCAGTAGTATGGAACCAAATCAGCCCCAGCATTTT. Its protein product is CASSMEPNQPQHF.

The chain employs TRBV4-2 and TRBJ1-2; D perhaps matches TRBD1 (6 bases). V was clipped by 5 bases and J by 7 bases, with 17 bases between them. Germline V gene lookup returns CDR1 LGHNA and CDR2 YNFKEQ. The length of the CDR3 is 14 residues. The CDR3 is CASSARLRGGGYTF. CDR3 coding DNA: TGTGCCAGCAGCGCGCGCCTCCGAGGGGGTGGCTACACCTTC.

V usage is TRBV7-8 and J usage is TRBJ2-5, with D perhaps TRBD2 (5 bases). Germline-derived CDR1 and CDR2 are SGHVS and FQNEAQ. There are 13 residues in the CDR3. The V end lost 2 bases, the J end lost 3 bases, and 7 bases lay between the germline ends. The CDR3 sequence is CASSLWRKETQYF. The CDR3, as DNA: TGTGCCAGCAGCTTATGGAGGAAAGAGACCCAGTACTTC.

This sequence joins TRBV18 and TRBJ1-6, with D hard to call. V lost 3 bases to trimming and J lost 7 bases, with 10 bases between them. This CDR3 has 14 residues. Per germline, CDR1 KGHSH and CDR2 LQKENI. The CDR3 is CASSPTDGNSPLHF. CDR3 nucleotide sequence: TGTGCCAGCTCACCGACTGACGGGAATTCACCCCTCCACTTT.

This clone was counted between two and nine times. The CDR3 DNA follows: TGCGCCAGCAGCTTTTTAGCGGGAATAAGCTACGAGCAGTACTTC. It codes for CASSFLAGISYEQYF. The chain couples TRBV5-1 to TRBJ2-7, with 8 bases fitting TRBD2. V shed 2 bases, J shed 3 bases, and the junction held 7 bases outside the gene matches. The CDR3 is 15 amino acids. The V gene's germline CDR1 is SGHRS and CDR2 YFSETQ.

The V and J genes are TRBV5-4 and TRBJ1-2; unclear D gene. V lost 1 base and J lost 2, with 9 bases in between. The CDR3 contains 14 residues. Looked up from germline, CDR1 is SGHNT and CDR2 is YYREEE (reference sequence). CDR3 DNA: TGTGCCAGCAGCTTGAACAGACTAAACTATGGCTACACCTTC. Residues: CASSLNRLNYGYTF.

CDR3 in DNA: TGCAGCCTTAGACGGCAGTCGATGAACACTGAAGCTTTCTTT. Protein: CSLRRQSMNTEAFF. The V gene is TRBV29-1, the J gene TRBJ1-1; D is undetermined. V shed 8 bases and J shed 0 bases, with 16 bases lying between them. CDR1 is SQVTM, CDR2 ANQGSEA, per germline. The CDR3 contains 14 residues.

The CDR3 DNA is TGTGCCGGACAGGGGGCAAGGGAGACCCAGTACTTC. It specifies CAGQGARETQYF. This chain uses TRBV30 with TRBJ2-5; 11 bases fit TRBD1. The CDR3 runs to 12 residues. V shed 8 bases and J 5 bases; nucleotides not matched to a gene: 4. Germline-derived CDR1 and CDR2 are GTSNPN and SVGIG (reference sequence).

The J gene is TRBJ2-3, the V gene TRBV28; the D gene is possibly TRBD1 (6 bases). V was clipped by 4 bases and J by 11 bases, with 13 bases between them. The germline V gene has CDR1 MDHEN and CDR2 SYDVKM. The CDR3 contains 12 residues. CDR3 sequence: CASSSSGQKQYF. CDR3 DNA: TGTGCCAGCAGTTCTTCAGGACAGAAGCAGTATTTT.

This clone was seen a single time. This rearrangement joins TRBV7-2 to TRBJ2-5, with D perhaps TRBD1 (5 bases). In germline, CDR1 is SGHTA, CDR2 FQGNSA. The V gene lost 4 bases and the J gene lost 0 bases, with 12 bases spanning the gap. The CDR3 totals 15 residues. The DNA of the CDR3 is TGTGCCAGCAGCTGGGCTAGGGGCCACCAAGAGACCCAGTACTTC. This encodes CASSWARGHQETQYF.